Following are 9 T cell receptor beta chains from one sample sequenced in a study of CXCR3-negative and CXCR3-positive naive CD8 T cells. The method, 5' RACE with UMI labels, was used to prepare the TRB cDNA libraries. Reanalyzing the 5' RACE reads, TCRdb keeps one entry per CDR3 protein, without DNA. The sample totals 40,000 to 50,000 distinct CDR3 sequences. The sample was naive CXCR3- CD8+ T cells from blood. Sample subset: CD45RO-CCR7+CD27+CD95- naive CD8+ T cells lacking CXCR3 (TNR3-). The receptors come from a human donor in good health. Some clones in this sample may be carry-over from other donors' samples.

The chain employs TRBV10-3 and TRBJ2-1; TCRdb outputs TRBD2, but without DNA this stays unchecked. The CDR3 loop spans 12 amino acids. Germline CDR1 and CDR2: ENHRY and SYGVKD. CDR3 protein: CAISPTSPEQFF.

The chain combines TRBV28 with TRBJ2-7; with no DNA, the TCRdb D assignment of TRBD1 cannot be verified. Germline lookup yields CDR1 MDHEN and CDR2 SYDVKM. The CDR3 is made up of 15 amino acids. This CDR3 reads CASSFWGTESYEQYF.

The rearrangement joins TRBV5-5 to TRBJ2-7; TCRdb selects TRBD1, and the lack of DNA leaves this call unchecked. This CDR3 has 14 residues. Germline V CDR1 and CDR2: SGHKS, YYEKEE (reference sequence). The CDR3 protein is CASSLEGQDQGQYF.

The chain couples TRBV18 to TRBJ2-3; as DNA is missing, the TRBD2 call by TCRdb cannot be tested. CDR1 KGHSH and CDR2 LQKENI come from the germline V gene. CDR3 length: 20 amino acids. CDR3: CASSPQTAELAGAPTDTQYF.

The gene calls are TRBV29-1 and TRBJ2-3; TCRdb indicates TRBD2, and absent DNA this call remains unverified. The CDR3 extends over 14 amino acids. Germline-derived CDR1 and CDR2 are SQVTM and ANQGSEA. The chain's CDR3 is CSVALAGPTDTQYF.

The chain has TRBV27 and TRBJ2-1. The CDR3 length is 14 residues. Germline values: CDR1 MNHEY, CDR2 SMNVEV (reference sequence). The chain's CDR3 is CASSDNGPYNEQFF.

The V and J genes are TRBV20-1 and TRBJ2-7. There are 15 residues in the CDR3. The germline CDR1 and CDR2 sequences are DFQATT and SNEGSKA (reference sequence). The CDR3 sequence is CSARDSGIEPYEQYF.

The chain uses TRBV4-1 and TRBJ2-7; TCRdb calls TRBD1, which cannot be checked without DNA. Looked up from germline, CDR1 is MGHRA and CDR2 is YSYEKL. The CDR3 runs to 17 residues. The CDR3 here is CASSQGFTGTGTYEQYF.

The chain is built from TRBV21-1 and TRBJ2-7; TCRdb names TRBD1, which stays unverified in the absence of DNA. TRBV21-1 is flagged as a pseudogene. The CDR3 consists of 12 residues. CDR3 sequence: CASSDRGYEQYF.